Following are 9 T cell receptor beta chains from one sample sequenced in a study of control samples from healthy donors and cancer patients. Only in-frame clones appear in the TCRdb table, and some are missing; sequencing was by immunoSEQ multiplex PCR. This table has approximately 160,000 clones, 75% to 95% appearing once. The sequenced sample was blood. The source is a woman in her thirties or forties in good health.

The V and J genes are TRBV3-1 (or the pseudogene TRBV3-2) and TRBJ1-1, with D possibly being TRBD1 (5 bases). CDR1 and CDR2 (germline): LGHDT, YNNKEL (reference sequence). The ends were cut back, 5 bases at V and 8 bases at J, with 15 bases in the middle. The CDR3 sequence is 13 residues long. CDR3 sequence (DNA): TGTGCCAGCAGCTTCACCGGGACTTACGAAGCTTTCTTT. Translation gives CASSFTGTYEAFF.

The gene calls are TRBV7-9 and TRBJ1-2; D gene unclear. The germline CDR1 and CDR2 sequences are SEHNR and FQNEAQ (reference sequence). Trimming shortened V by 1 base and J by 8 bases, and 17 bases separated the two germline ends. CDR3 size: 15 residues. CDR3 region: CASSLGGRGVGGYTF. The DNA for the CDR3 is TGTGCCAGCAGCTTAGGAGGACGTGGGGTCGGCGGCTACACCTTC.

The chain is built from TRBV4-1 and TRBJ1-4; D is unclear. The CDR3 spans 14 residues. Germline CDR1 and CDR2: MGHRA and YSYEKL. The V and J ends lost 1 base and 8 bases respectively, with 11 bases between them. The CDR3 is CASSQVVAKEKLFF. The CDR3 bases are TGCGCCAGCAGCCAAGTAGTGGCAAAGGAAAAACTGTTTTTT.

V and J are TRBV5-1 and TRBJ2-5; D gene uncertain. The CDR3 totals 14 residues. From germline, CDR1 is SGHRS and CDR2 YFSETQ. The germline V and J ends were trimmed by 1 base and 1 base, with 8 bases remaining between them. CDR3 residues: CASSLKQAQETQYF. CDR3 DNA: TGCGCCAGCAGCTTGAAGCAGGCCCAAGAGACCCAGTACTTC.

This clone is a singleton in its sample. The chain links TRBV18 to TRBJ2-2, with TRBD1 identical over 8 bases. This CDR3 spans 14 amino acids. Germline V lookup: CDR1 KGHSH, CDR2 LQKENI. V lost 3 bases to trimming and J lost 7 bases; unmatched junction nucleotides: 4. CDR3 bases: TGTGCCAGCTCACCGGACAGGGTTGGCGGGGAGCTGTTTTTT. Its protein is CASSPDRVGGELFF.

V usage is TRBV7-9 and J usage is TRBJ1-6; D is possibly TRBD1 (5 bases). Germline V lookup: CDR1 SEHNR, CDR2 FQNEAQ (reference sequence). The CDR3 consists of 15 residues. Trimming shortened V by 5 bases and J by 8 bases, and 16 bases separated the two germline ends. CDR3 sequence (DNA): TGTGCCAGCAGCGCCTTACGGGGCTCAGATTCACCCCTCCACTTT. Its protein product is CASSALRGSDSPLHF.

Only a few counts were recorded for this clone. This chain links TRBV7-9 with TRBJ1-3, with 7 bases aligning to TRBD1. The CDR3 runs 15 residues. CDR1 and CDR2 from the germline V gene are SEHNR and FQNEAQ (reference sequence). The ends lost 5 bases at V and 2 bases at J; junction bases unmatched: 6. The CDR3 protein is CASSRDRVAGNTIYF. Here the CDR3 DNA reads TGTGCCAGCAGCCGTGACAGGGTTGCTGGAAACACCATATATTTT.

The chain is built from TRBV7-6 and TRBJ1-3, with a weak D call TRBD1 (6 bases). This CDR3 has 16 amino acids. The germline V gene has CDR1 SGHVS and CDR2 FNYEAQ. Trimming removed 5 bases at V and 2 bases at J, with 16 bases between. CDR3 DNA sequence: TGTGCCAGCAGCCCGCCCCAGGGGTTTGCTGGAAACACCATATATTTT. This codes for CASSPPQGFAGNTIYF.

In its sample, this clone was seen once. For the CDR3, the DNA is TGTGCCAGCAGCCTATCGGGGGGCGGGAATCAGCCCCAGCATTTT. Encoded protein: CASSLSGGGNQPQHF. The J gene is TRBJ1-5, the V gene TRBV6-5, with D possibly being TRBD1 (6 bases). Germline CDR1 MNHEY, CDR2 SVGAGI. The ends were cut back, 6 bases at V and 4 bases at J, with 16 bases in the middle. The CDR3 extends over 15 amino acids.